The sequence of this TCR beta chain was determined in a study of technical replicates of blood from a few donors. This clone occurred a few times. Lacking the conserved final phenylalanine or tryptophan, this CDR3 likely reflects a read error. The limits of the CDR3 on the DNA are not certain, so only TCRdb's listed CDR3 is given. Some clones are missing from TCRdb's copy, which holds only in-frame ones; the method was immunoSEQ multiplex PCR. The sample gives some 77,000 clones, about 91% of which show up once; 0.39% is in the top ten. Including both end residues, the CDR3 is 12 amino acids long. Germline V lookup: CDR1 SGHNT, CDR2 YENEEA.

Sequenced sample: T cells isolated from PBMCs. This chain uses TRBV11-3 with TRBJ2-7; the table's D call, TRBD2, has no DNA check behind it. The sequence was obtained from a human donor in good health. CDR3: CASSRGLAGVGI.